The 22 T cell receptor beta chains presented below share a single source sample, sequenced in a study of neoadjuvant anti-PD-1 for oral cavity cancer. Produced via immunoSEQ multiplex PCR; TCRdb's table is partial and in-frame only. The table lists 70,000 to 95,000 clones, roughly four fifths of them singletons, with 2.5% to 4% in the top ten. The starting material was PBMCs, obtained before nivolumab (anti-PD-1) treatment. These receptors originate from a person between 40 and 80 years old with oral cavity squamous cell carcinoma.

As DNA, the CDR3 is TGTGCCAGCACAAGCCAGGGGTTCTCCGAGCAGTACTTC. This codes for CASTSQGFSEQYF. The rearrangement joins TRBV6-1 to TRBJ2-7; perhaps TRBD1 as D (6 bases). Trimming removed 7 bases from V and 6 bases from J, with 16 bases in between. Germline CDR1 and CDR2: MNHNS and SASEGT. The CDR3 covers 13 residues.

V and J are TRBV6-6 and TRBJ1-1, with D unclear. The V end was cut by 0 bases, the J end by 10 bases, with 9 bases between. Germline V gives CDR1 MNHNY, CDR2 SVGAGI (reference sequence). The CDR3 consists of 12 residues. The CDR3 spells CASSYSDGLAFF. CDR3 DNA sequence: TGTGCCAGCAGTTACTCCGACGGCTTAGCTTTCTTT.

The chain joins TRBV15 to TRBJ2-3, with D unresolved. Germline lookup yields CDR1 LNHNV and CDR2 YYDKDF (reference sequence). The CDR3 extends over 13 amino acids. The V end was cut by 7 bases, the J end by 0 bases, with 8 bases between. CDR3 sequence: CATTAQSTDTQYF. CDR3 in DNA: TGTGCCACCACCGCTCAGAGCACAGATACGCAGTATTTT.

V usage is TRBV20-1 and J usage is TRBJ2-7; D remains unclear. V lost 6 bases, J lost 3 bases, and 9 bases lay in between. The CDR3 extends over 11 amino acids. Germline V CDR1 and CDR2: DFQATT, SNEGSKA (reference sequence). CDR3 coding DNA: TGCAGTGCGGCTGGAATCTACGAGCAGTACTTC. Translating gives CSAAGIYEQYF.

The rearrangement links TRBV5-1 to TRBJ2-3; D is perhaps TRBD2 (5 bases). The CDR3 totals 17 residues. The V gene lost 1 base and the J gene lost 2 bases, with 17 bases spanning the gap. Per germline, CDR1 SGHRS and CDR2 YFSETQ. This chain's CDR3 is CASSLRGGSGVTDTQYF. The CDR3 DNA is TGCGCCAGCAGCTTGAGAGGTGGGAGCGGAGTCACAGATACGCAGTATTTT.

This clone was detected once. This chain joins TRBV6-1 and TRBJ1-5, with TRBD1 matching over 12 bases. The CDR3 extends over 18 amino acids. From germline, CDR1 is MNHNS and CDR2 SASEGT. V was clipped by 4 bases and J by 0 bases; unmatched bases: 7. CDR3 in amino acids: CASSGGQGAIRSNQPQHF. Written as DNA, the CDR3 is TGTGCCAGCAGTGGGGGACAGGGGGCAATTCGTAGCAATCAGCCCCAGCATTTT.

This rearrangement joins TRBV14 to TRBJ1-4; D possibly corresponds to TRBD1 (5 bases). Germline CDR1 SGHDN, CDR2 FVKESK. The V gene lost 7 bases and the J gene lost 10 bases, with 16 bases spanning the gap. CDR3 length equals 13 residues. CDR3: CASTQGLGGKLFF. The CDR3 DNA follows: TGTGCCAGCACCCAGGGCCTAGGCGGAAAACTGTTTTTT.

This clone turned up a few times. The chain combines TRBV15 with TRBJ2-3; tentative D call: TRBD2 (6 bases). The CDR3 consists of 14 residues. V lost 3 bases and J lost 8, with 15 bases in between. Germline CDR1 LNHNV, CDR2 YYDKDF (reference sequence). The CDR3 nucleotides are TGTGCCACCAGCAGTGGCACAGCCGGGGGTACGCAGTATTTT. Translating gives CATSSGTAGGTQYF.

This sequence joins TRBV10-3 and TRBJ2-1; TRBD2 aligns across 7 bases. Trimming took 6 bases from V and 6 from J; bases not matched to a gene: 2. This CDR3 contains 12 residues. CDR1 is ENHRY and CDR2 is SYGVKD in the germline V gene. DNA of the CDR3: TGTGCCATCAGGGGAGGGCTCAATGAGCAGTTCTTC. This translates into CAIRGGLNEQFF.

The chain couples TRBV6-5 to TRBJ2-7, with D possibly TRBD2 on 6 matching bases. Trimming left V 10 bases short and J 3 bases short, with 13 bases between. CDR1 is MNHEY, CDR2 SVGAGI, per germline. There are 12 residues in the CDR3. The CDR3 coding sequence is TGTGCCACCCGGGACTCCATCTACGAGCAGTACTTC. Translating it yields CATRDSIYEQYF.

The count of this clone is one. The V and J genes are TRBV27 and TRBJ1-5, with D perhaps matching TRBD1 (5 bases). V was cut by 2 bases and J by 5 bases, with 13 bases left in between. The CDR3 contains 15 residues. Germline V gene sequence: CDR1 MNHEY, CDR2 SMNVEV (reference sequence). The CDR3 sequence: CASSLTRRGDQPQHF. The CDR3 coding sequence is TGTGCCAGCAGTTTAACCAGGAGGGGCGATCAGCCCCAGCATTTT.

This chain joins TRBV5-1 and TRBJ1-1; no clear D gene. Germline lookup yields CDR1 SGHRS and CDR2 YFSETQ. This CDR3 is built from 14 residues. V dropped 1 base and J dropped 1 base, with 8 bases sitting between them. The CDR3 reads CASSLNTGNTEAFF. The DNA for the CDR3 is TGCGCCAGCAGCTTGAACACGGGGAACACTGAAGCTTTCTTT.

The chain employs TRBV6-5 and TRBJ2-1; D gene uncertain. The length of the CDR3 is 14 residues. Between the trimmed V and J ends, which lost 7 bases and 7 bases, there was a span of 17 bases. CDR1 is MNHEY and CDR2 is SVGAGI in the germline V gene. CDR3 loop: CASNPLTLSNEQFF. CDR3 DNA: TGTGCCAGCAATCCTCTCACCCTATCAAATGAGCAGTTCTTC.

V gene TRBV27 combines with J gene TRBJ2-5; TRBD1 is a possible D gene (5 bases). V shed 3 bases and J shed 1 base, with 6 bases lying between them. The CDR3 loop spans 13 amino acids. Germline lookup yields CDR1 MNHEY and CDR2 SMNVEV (reference sequence). The CDR3 nucleotides are TGTGCCAGCAGTTTTCAGGGCCAAGAGACCCAGTACTTC. It codes for CASSFQGQETQYF.

A single count supports this clone. The V and J genes are TRBV27 and TRBJ2-5; 8 bases line up with TRBD2. V dropped 1 base and J dropped 1; count of bases not matched to a gene: 5. The V gene's germline CDR1 is MNHEY and CDR2 SMNVEV (reference sequence). CDR3 length: 16 amino acids. The CDR3 sequence: CASSLLAGQSQETQYF. CDR3 nucleotides: TGTGCCAGCAGTTTATTAGCGGGACAATCCCAAGAGACCCAGTACTTC.

The chain has TRBV30 and TRBJ1-4; no definite D call. Germline V gives CDR1 GTSNPN, CDR2 SVGIG (reference sequence). V was clipped by 4 bases and J by 6 bases, with 9 bases between them. This CDR3 is built from 12 residues. CDR3 sequence reads: CAWKGMDEKLFF. The CDR3 coding sequence is TGTGCCTGGAAGGGTATGGATGAAAAACTGTTTTTT.

This clone has only one observation. This chain links TRBV29-1 with TRBJ2-7, with D possibly TRBD1 on 6 matching bases. Trimming removed 1 base from V and 2 bases from J, with 12 bases in between. This CDR3 region has 14 residues. The germline gives CDR1 SQVTM, CDR2 ANQGSEA. This CDR3 reads CSVEASGEPYEQYF. For the CDR3, the DNA is TGCAGCGTTGAAGCGTCAGGGGAGCCCTACGAGCAGTACTTC.

The chain combines TRBV2 with TRBJ2-1, with 8 bases matching TRBD2. V lost 4 bases to trimming and J lost 6 bases; unmatched junction nucleotides: 8. The length of the CDR3 is 15 residues. The germline gives CDR1 SNHLY, CDR2 FYNNEI. This CDR3 reads CASSVWASGLNEQFF. CDR3 in DNA: TGTGCCAGCAGTGTGTGGGCTAGCGGGCTCAATGAGCAGTTCTTC.

V usage is TRBV11-1 and J usage is TRBJ2-1, with TRBD1 matching 8 bases. CDR1 SGHAT and CDR2 FQDESV come from the germline V gene (reference sequence). The CDR3 contains 15 residues. Germline trimming cut 1 base from V and 4 bases from J; bases unmatched to any gene: 3. Written as DNA, the CDR3 is TGTGCCAGCAGCTTAGGACAGGGGACATACAATGAGCAGTTCTTC. It codes for CASSLGQGTYNEQFF.

The chain employs TRBV7-9 and TRBJ2-2, with 9 bases matching TRBD2. CDR1 SEHNR and CDR2 FQNEAQ come from the germline V gene (reference sequence). The CDR3 loop spans 16 amino acids. Germline trimming cut 5 bases from V and 4 bases from J; bases unmatched to any gene: 8. The CDR3 DNA sequence: TGTGCCAGCAGCACCATAGCGGGAGTCCTCACCGGGGAGCTGTTTTTT. Translation gives CASSTIAGVLTGELFF.

This sequence joins TRBV9 and TRBJ2-5, with D perhaps matching TRBD2 (6 bases). Germline V gene lookup returns CDR1 SGDLS and CDR2 YYNGEE. This CDR3 is 13 amino acids long. V gave up 2 bases and J gave up 4 bases, with 9 bases separating them. CDR3 DNA sequence: TGTGCCAGCAGCGTCGGACTAATAGAGACCCAGTACTTC. Translation gives CASSVGLIETQYF.

V and J are TRBV20-1 and TRBJ1-1; D remains ambiguous. Germline V lookup: CDR1 DFQATT, CDR2 SNEGSKA (reference sequence). With 4 bases removed from V and 9 bases from J, the gap between germline ends came to 12 bases. This CDR3 region has 11 residues. CDR3 loop: CSATAGAQAFF. The CDR3 nucleotides read TGCAGTGCTACAGCCGGTGCTCAAGCTTTCTTT.